This entry concerns a single T cell receptor beta chain. The source of the sample is a study of blood T cell repertoires in COVID-19. The table came from immunoSEQ multiplex PCR; TCRdb's copy has only in-frame clones and leaves some out. The profile shows 230,000 or so clones, nearly 90% of them singletons. Trimming cost V 3 bases and J 0 bases; bases outside gene matches: 6. This CDR3 region has 17 residues. The V gene's germline CDR1 is SGDLS and CDR2 YYNGEE. The TCR was taken from a woman aged 40 to 50 who had recovered from COVID-19. V is TRBV9 and J is TRBJ2-3, with TRBD2 matching 11 bases. Sequenced: peripheral blood. The chain's CDR3 is CASSAVTSGKSTDTQYF. DNA of the CDR3: TGTGCCAGCAGCGCCGTGACTAGCGGGAAAAGCACAGATACGCAGTATTTT.